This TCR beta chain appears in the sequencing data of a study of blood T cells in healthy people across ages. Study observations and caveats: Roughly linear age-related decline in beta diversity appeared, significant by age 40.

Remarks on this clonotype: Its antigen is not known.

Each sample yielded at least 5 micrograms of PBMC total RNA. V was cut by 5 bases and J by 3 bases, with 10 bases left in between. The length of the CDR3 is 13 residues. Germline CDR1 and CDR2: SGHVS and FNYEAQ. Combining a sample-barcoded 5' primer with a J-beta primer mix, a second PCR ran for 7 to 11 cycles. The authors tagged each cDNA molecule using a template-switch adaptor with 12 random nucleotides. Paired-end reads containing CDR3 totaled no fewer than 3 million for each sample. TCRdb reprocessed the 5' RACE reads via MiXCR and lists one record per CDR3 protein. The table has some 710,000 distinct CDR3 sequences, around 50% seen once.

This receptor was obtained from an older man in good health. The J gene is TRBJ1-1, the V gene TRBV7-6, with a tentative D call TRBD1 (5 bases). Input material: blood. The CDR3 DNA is TGTGCCAGCAGCACACAGGTATACACTGAAGCTTTCTTT. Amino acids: CASSTQVYTEAFF. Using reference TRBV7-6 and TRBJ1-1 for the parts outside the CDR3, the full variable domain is GAGVSQSPRYKVTKRGQDVALRCDPISGHVSLYWYRQALGQGPEFLTYFNYEAQQDKSGLPNDRFSAERPEGSISTLTIQRTEQRDSAMYRCASSTQVYTEAFFGQGTRLTVV.